This TCR beta chain was sequenced for a study of OX40 agonist ivuxolimab in advanced cancers. Study background: The drug used for patients, ivuxolimab, was an agonistic anti-OX40 (CD134) antibody.

The ends were cut back, 0 bases at V and 6 bases at J, with 21 bases in the middle. This CDR3 contains 16 residues. From germline, CDR1 is GTSNPN and CDR2 SVGIG (reference sequence). Repertoires were generated with immunoSEQ multiplex PCR, while TCRdb's copy carries only in-frame clones and drops some. Counted here are just over 60,000 clones, about nine tenths occurring once; the ten biggest clones make up 16%. The chain uses TRBV30 and TRBJ2-7; D possibly matches TRBD1 or TRBD2 (6 bases each). The sample was CD4+ or CD8+ T cells sorted from blood, taken in a trial of the OX40 agonist ivuxolimab. This receptor was obtained from an adult with an advanced solid tumor such as melanoma, head and neck, liver or kidney cancer. CDR3 sequence reads: CAWSVGVRTAGSEQYF. CDR3 DNA sequence: TGTGCCTGGAGTGTTGGGGTTAGGACAGCGGGCAGCGAGCAGTACTTC.